This T cell receptor (beta chain) is drawn from a study of cytomegalovirus exposure and HLA in healthy donors. Study conclusions and caveats: TCR sequences were mostly rare, though some public TCRs occurred in many donors. According to the study, roughly 180 TCR beta chains were cytomegalovirus-associated.

Here immunoSEQ multiplex PCR was the method, and the copy in TCRdb shows in-frame clones only, minus some. The top ten hold roughly 3% of the sample, which has around 160,000 clones, 70% to 90% seen once. V dropped 5 bases and J dropped 2; count of bases not matched to a gene: 15. Germline V gene data show CDR1 as SNHLY and CDR2 as FYNNEI. CDR3 length equals 17 residues. With respect to this clone: Its antigen is still unknown.

This clonotype originated in a man younger than 35 in good health and CMV-seronegative. The rearrangement joins TRBV2 to TRBJ2-7, with 7 bases aligning to TRBD1. Sequences were obtained from PBMCs. CDR3 sequence (DNA): TGTGCCAGCAGTACCCGGGACAGAATACGAATTACCTACGAGCAGTACTTC. Its translation is CASSTRDRIRITYEQYF.